These 26 T cell receptor beta chains originate from one sample sequenced in a study of technical replicates of blood from several donors. TCRdb keeps only in-frame clones here, not all; method: immunoSEQ multiplex PCR. The data hold about 80,000 clones, with around 94% observed a single time. Input material: T cells isolated from PBMCs. Receptor source: a human donor in good health.

The V gene is TRBV6-5, the J gene TRBJ2-1; 8 bases agree with TRBD2. Trimming removed 7 bases from V and 6 bases from J; junction bases left unmatched: 11. This CDR3 spans 15 amino acids. The germline gives CDR1 MNHEY, CDR2 SVGAGI. CDR3 coding DNA: TGTGCCAGCACCCCTCCCTTAGCGGGAAGCAATGAGCAGTTCTTC. This gives the protein CASTPPLAGSNEQFF.

This clone was counted once. The chain employs TRBV7-2 and TRBJ2-3; D is possibly TRBD2 (7 bases). V was trimmed by 2 bases and J by 3 bases, leaving 15 bases between them. Germline CDR1 reads SGHTA; CDR2 reads FQGNSA. The CDR3 totals 16 residues. The chain's CDR3 is CASSLKGGEGTDTQYF. The CDR3 DNA sequence: TGTGCCAGCAGCTTAAAGGGGGGGGAGGGAACAGATACGCAGTATTTT.

The chain couples TRBV7-3 to TRBJ1-1; unclear D gene. CDR3 length equals 14 residues. With 1 base removed from V and 3 bases from J, the gap between germline ends came to 9 bases. Per germline, CDR1 SGHTA and CDR2 FQGTGA. The CDR3 DNA is TGTGCCAGCAGCTTAAACGCCGGGGACACTGAAGCTTTCTTT. This translates into CASSLNAGDTEAFF.

In DNA, the CDR3 is TGTGCCAGCAGCCAAGATTTGGGGGGAAATCAGCCCCAGCATTTT. Translated, it gives CASSQDLGGNQPQHF. V usage is TRBV14 and J usage is TRBJ1-5; weak D call: TRBD1 (5 bases). Trimming shortened V by 0 bases and J by 4 bases, and 10 bases separated the two germline ends. CDR3 length equals 15 residues. CDR1 is SGHDN and CDR2 is FVKESK in the germline V gene.

This chain uses TRBV4-2 with TRBJ1-2, with D possibly matching TRBD1 (5 bases). The CDR3 totals 15 residues. V was shortened by 1 base and J by 4 bases, with 13 bases between the two germline ends. Germline V gives CDR1 LGHNA, CDR2 YNFKEQ. As DNA, the CDR3 is TGTGCCAGCAGCCAAGGGGGGGAGGGATTCTATGGCTACACCTTC. Amino acids: CASSQGGEGFYGYTF.

This clone came up once. The rearrangement uses TRBV18 and TRBJ2-3; possible D gene TRBD1, 5 bases. This CDR3 region has 14 residues. Trimming removed 6 bases at V and 6 bases at J, with 16 bases between. Germline CDR1 is KGHSH and CDR2 is LQKENI. CDR3 loop: CASSSTDRFDTQYF. CDR3 bases: TGTGCCAGCTCCTCGACAGATAGGTTCGATACGCAGTATTTT.

The V and J genes are TRBV30 and TRBJ1-2, with TRBD1 matching 10 bases. Germline-derived CDR1 and CDR2 are GTSNPN and SVGIG (reference sequence). The CDR3 has 15 amino acids. The ends lost 3 bases at V and 3 bases at J; junction bases unmatched: 7. CDR3 nucleotide sequence: TGTGCCTGGAGCGAAGACAGGGGGCTAGACTATGGCTACACCTTC. It yields the protein CAWSEDRGLDYGYTF.

The chain has TRBV9 and TRBJ1-1; 10 nucleotides align to TRBD1. The CDR3 spans 13 residues. The trim removed 3 bases at V and 11 bases at J, leaving 7 bases unmatched. The germline V gene has CDR1 SGDLS and CDR2 YYNGEE. CDR3 protein: CASSGGTGERAFF. Written as DNA, the CDR3 is TGTGCCAGCAGCGGGGGGACAGGGGAGAGGGCTTTCTTT.

The V and J genes are TRBV9 and TRBJ2-5; D perhaps matches TRBD1 (6 bases). The V end lost 0 bases, the J end lost 5 bases, and 14 bases lay between the germline ends. This CDR3 is 15 amino acids long. Germline loops: CDR1 SGDLS, CDR2 YYNGEE. This CDR3 is CASSVGPGAWETQYF. The CDR3 DNA is TGTGCCAGCAGCGTAGGTCCAGGGGCGTGGGAGACCCAGTACTTC.

V gene TRBV10-2 combines with J gene TRBJ2-1; 12 bases align to TRBD2. V was pared by 3 bases and J by 12 bases, with 6 bases of the junction left unmatched. Germline-derived CDR1 and CDR2 are WSHSY and SAAADI. CDR3 length equals 14 residues. CDR3 loop: CASSELAGGLRQFF. The CDR3 DNA reads as TGCGCCAGCAGTGAACTAGCGGGAGGATTACGGCAGTTCTTC.

The chain uses TRBV11-2 and TRBJ1-2, with 9 positions matching TRBD1. This CDR3 comprises 15 residues. The germline V gene has CDR1 SGHAT and CDR2 FQNNGV. Trimming removed 5 bases from V and 7 bases from J; junction bases left unmatched: 11. The CDR3, as DNA: TGTGCCAGCAGCCTCCAGCTACAGGGGGCCGGTGGCTACACCTTC. Its translation: CASSLQLQGAGGYTF.

This rearrangement joins TRBV23-1 to TRBJ2-5, with TRBD1 as a possible D gene (6 bases). TRBV23-1 is an ORF, and what it does is uncertain. The length of the CDR3 is 19 residues. The ends were cut back, 7 bases at V and 5 bases at J, with 32 bases in the middle. CDR3 nucleotides: TGCGCCAGCAAACAGAGGAACAGGGCATCCCCCCCGACCAGGGAGACCCAGTACTTC. This codes for CASKQRNRASPPTRETQYF.

The V gene is TRBV30, the J gene TRBJ1-2, with D possibly matching TRBD1 (5 bases). There are 14 residues in the CDR3. The germline V and J ends were trimmed by 0 bases and 4 bases, with 12 bases remaining between them. Germline V gene lookup returns CDR1 GTSNPN and CDR2 SVGIG (reference sequence). The CDR3 coding sequence is TGTGCCTGGAGTGTACGCAGGGAAGGCTATGGCTACACCTTC. Its protein is CAWSVRREGYGYTF.

The gene calls are TRBV7-2 and TRBJ2-7, with 9 bases aligning to TRBD2. V lost 5 bases, J lost 5 bases, and 7 bases stayed unmatched. The CDR3 extends over 14 amino acids. In germline, CDR1 is SGHTA, CDR2 FQGNSA. The chain's CDR3 is CASSPAGGFHEQYF. CDR3 coding DNA: TGTGCCAGCAGCCCGGCGGGGGGGTTCCACGAGCAGTACTTC.

This clone has only a few counts. The chain links TRBV6-1 to TRBJ1-2; 9 bases align to TRBD1. J lost 4 bases, V lost 6 bases, and 6 bases had no gene match. Germline CDR1 reads MNHNS; CDR2 reads SASEGT. This CDR3 is built from 14 residues. The DNA of the CDR3 is TGTGCCAGCAGGGACCGGGACAGGGCCTATGGCTACACCTTC. It codes for CASRDRDRAYGYTF.

The J gene is TRBJ2-7, the V gene TRBV7-9, with a possible D match to TRBD1 (5 bases). This CDR3 is built from 13 residues. From germline, CDR1 is SEHNR and CDR2 FQNEAQ (reference sequence). The V end lost 8 bases, the J end lost 4 bases, and 15 bases lay between the germline ends. CDR3 sequence: CASSRALEYEQYF. The CDR3 DNA reads as TGTGCCAGCTCCAGGGCGTTGGAATACGAGCAGTACTTC.

V gene TRBV6-5 combines with J gene TRBJ2-7; 8 bases agree with TRBD2. With V trimmed by 4 bases and J by 3 bases, 5 bases remained unmatched. This CDR3 has 14 amino acids. Germline CDR1 and CDR2: MNHEY and SVGAGI. The CDR3 DNA reads TGTGCCAGCAGTTGGAGCGGGGGAGTCTACGAGCAGTACTTC. As protein: CASSWSGGVYEQYF.

This clone was seen once. V usage is TRBV6-4 and J usage is TRBJ2-6, with TRBD1 matching over 7 bases. The CDR3 spans 17 residues. The ends lost 8 bases at V and 0 bases at J; junction bases unmatched: 10. Per the germline V gene, CDR1 is MRHNA and CDR2 is SNTAGT. For the CDR3, the DNA is TGTGCCAGCTCGCCCCGGGACAGTTACTCTGGGGCCAACGTCCTGACTTTC. Translated, it gives CASSPRDSYSGANVLTF.

The genes are TRBV6-5 and TRBJ2-7, with 8 bases that match TRBD2. This CDR3 spans 14 amino acids. Per germline, CDR1 MNHEY and CDR2 SVGAGI. The V segment lost 6 bases and the J segment 3 bases; nucleotides outside the gene matches: 7. CDR3 loop: CASRRAAGVYEQYF. As DNA, the CDR3 is TGTGCCAGCAGACGAGCAGCGGGGGTCTACGAGCAGTACTTC.

This sequence joins TRBV5-6 and TRBJ1-2; possible D gene TRBD1, 5 bases. Trimming removed 4 bases at V and 7 bases at J, with 20 bases between. The length of the CDR3 is 15 residues. Germline V gene sequence: CDR1 SGHDT, CDR2 YYEEEE. CDR3 sequence: CASSPGLYSGFGYTF. The CDR3 bases are TGTGCCAGCAGCCCCGGCCTCTACTCAGGGTTTGGCTACACCTTC. Full variable domain (outside the CDR3, taken from reference TRBV5-6 and TRBJ1-2): DAGVTQSPTHLIKTRGQQVTLRCSPKSGHDTVSWYQQALGQGPQFIFQYYEEEERQRGNFPDRFSGHQFPNYSSELNVNALLLGDSALYLCASSPGLYSGFGYTFGSGTRLTVV.

The chain has TRBV6-4 and TRBJ2-2, with 13 bases matching TRBD2. V lost 0 bases and J lost 3; bases outside the gene matches: 4. The CDR3 contains 18 residues. Germline V gene data show CDR1 as MRHNA and CDR2 as SNTAGT. CDR3 coding DNA: TGTGCCAGCAGTGACTCTGGACTAGCGGGAGCCTACACCGGGGAGCTGTTTTTT. This translates into CASSDSGLAGAYTGELFF.

V gene TRBV18 combines with J gene TRBJ2-3; 11 positions agree with TRBD2. This CDR3 spans 18 amino acids. Looked up from germline, CDR1 is KGHSH and CDR2 is LQKENI. V dropped 0 bases and J dropped 0; count of bases not matched to a gene: 5. The CDR3 loop is CASSPPSGRASSTDTQYF. The CDR3 DNA is TGTGCCAGCTCACCACCTAGCGGGAGGGCCTCAAGCACAGATACGCAGTATTTT.

The V and J genes are TRBV10-3 and TRBJ1-5; D call uncertain. V lost 3 bases to trimming and J lost 0 bases, with 3 bases between them. The CDR3 covers 13 residues. Germline CDR1 and CDR2: ENHRY and SYGVKD. The CDR3 nucleotides are TGTGCCATCAGTGACAGTAGCAATCAGCCCCAGCATTTT. It yields the protein CAISDSSNQPQHF.

This clone is a singleton in its sample. The V call is TRBV6-1, the J call TRBJ2-7; tentatively, D is TRBD2 (5 bases). The V end was cut by 11 bases, the J end by 3 bases, with 11 bases between. This CDR3 has 11 residues. Germline values: CDR1 MNHNS, CDR2 SASEGT. DNA of the CDR3: TGTGCCGCGGGCCAGTTCTACGAGCAGTACTTC. Protein: CAAGQFYEQYF.

This rearrangement joins TRBV11-2 to TRBJ2-2; D might be TRBD1 (6 bases). This CDR3 is built from 15 residues. V lost 2 bases and J 5 bases, leaving 12 bases between the germline ends. Germline CDR1 SGHAT, CDR2 FQNNGV. The CDR3 sequence is CASSLTGQGTGELFF. The CDR3 DNA sequence: TGTGCCAGCAGCTTAACAGGGCAAGGAACCGGGGAGCTGTTTTTT.

This chain connects TRBV27 to TRBJ1-5; maybe TRBD1 (5 bases). V shed 0 bases and J shed 4 bases, with 13 bases lying between them. Germline values: CDR1 MNHEY, CDR2 SMNVEV (reference sequence). The CDR3 extends over 16 amino acids. CDR3 nucleotide sequence: TGTGCCAGCAGTTTATCCCGACAGCTTCCTAATCAGCCCCAGCATTTT. Translated: CASSLSRQLPNQPQHF.